This TCR beta chain is from a study of T cell repertoires in cytomegalovirus infection. The CDR3 sequence is 15 residues long. Trimming took 0 bases from V and 0 from J, leaving 7 bases between them. The germline gives CDR1 KGHSH, CDR2 LQKENI. About this clonotype itself: Its specificity is not known.

TCRdb reanalysed the reads using MiXCR and keeps one entry per CDR3 protein. The table records about 69,000 distinct CDR3 sequences, about 26% of them present only once. The origin of this receptor is a human donor in good health (CMV status not recorded). Some clones in this sample may be carry-over from other donors' samples. Source: CD8+ T cells from cultured PBMCs, taken from culture after CMV antigen stimulation. This chain uses TRBV18 with TRBJ2-3; D is undetermined. The CDR3 is CASSPPTASTDTQYF. The CDR3 DNA follows: TGTGCCAGCTCACCACCGACCGCAAGCACAGATACGCAGTATTTT.